One and the same sample provided the 5 T cell receptor beta chains below, sequenced in a study of yellow fever vaccine responses in identical twins. TCRdb re-analysed the RT-PCR reads in MiXCR, keeping a single row per CDR3 protein. The repertoire holds about 3,300 distinct CDR3 sequences, with approximately 83% as singletons. The sequencing used T cells from blood (PBMCs), unsorted or a sorted subset (not recorded which), collected before or after yellow fever vaccination (not recorded which). The receptors come from a woman aged 18 to 35 who received the yellow fever vaccine.

This clonotype was detected only a few times. The CDR3 coding sequence is TGTGCCAGCAGCGCCCGGGCTCCCGGGGACTCTGGAAACACCATATATTTT. The encoded protein is CASSARAPGDSGNTIYF. The chain links TRBV5-5 to TRBJ1-3; D not resolved. From germline, CDR1 is SGHKS and CDR2 YYEKEE (reference sequence). The CDR3 covers 17 residues. Trimming left V 4 bases short and J 0 bases short, with 17 bases between.

This clonotype was seen only once. The rearrangement uses TRBV4-1 and TRBJ1-1; TRBD1 matches at 8 bases. V shed 0 bases and J 9 bases; nucleotides not matched to a gene: 6. Per germline, CDR1 MGHRA and CDR2 YSYEKL. The CDR3 has 14 residues. CDR3 sequence reads: CASSQEPRDRQAFF. CDR3 in DNA: TGCGCCAGCAGCCAAGAACCCCGGGACAGGCAAGCTTTCTTT.

The V and J genes are TRBV11-3 and TRBJ2-1, with 12 bases fitting TRBD2. This CDR3 spans 13 amino acids. CDR1 is SGHNT and CDR2 is YENEEA in the germline V gene. V trimming: 7 bases; J trimming: 8 bases; junction bases outside the gene matches: 3. CDR3 in DNA: TGTGCCAGCACTGCTAGCGGGAGGGATGAGCAGTTCTTC. Translation: CASTASGRDEQFF.

The chain is built from TRBV12-3 or TRBV12-4 and TRBJ2-7; D not certain. Trimming left V 6 bases short and J 3 bases short, with 6 bases between. The CDR3 runs 11 residues. The CDR3: CASRIHYEQYF. The CDR3 bases are TGTGCCAGCAGGATACACTACGAGCAGTACTTC.

V is TRBV12-3 or TRBV12-4 and J is TRBJ1-5; D is unresolved. V lost 2 bases and J lost 4, with 9 bases in between. There are 14 residues in the CDR3. The chain's CDR3 is CASSLTGLNQPQHF. CDR3 nucleotide sequence: TGTGCCAGCAGTTTAACGGGATTAAATCAGCCCCAGCATTTT.